Each of the 26 T cell receptor beta chains below was sequenced from the same sample in a study of blood T cell repertoires in COVID-19. Assay: immunoSEQ multiplex PCR; the TCRdb copy retains only in-frame clones and omits some. Of some 40,000 clones listed, around four fifths were seen once; the top ten hold around 17%. Material: peripheral blood. These receptor sequences come from a man between 65 and 80 years old with acute or convalescent COVID-19.

The V and J genes are TRBV19 and TRBJ1-2, with a tentative D call TRBD1 (6 bases). Germline-derived CDR1 and CDR2 are LNHDA and SQIVND (reference sequence). The CDR3 runs to 14 residues. The V end was cut by 4 bases, the J end by 2 bases, with 11 bases between. The CDR3 loop is CASSTRDTNYGYTF. The CDR3 bases are TGTGCCAGTAGTACCCGGGACACCAACTATGGCTACACCTTC. The complete variable domain, with remaining parts taken from reference TRBV19 and TRBJ1-2, reads DGGITQSPKYLFRKEGQNVTLSCEQNLNHDAMYWYRQDPGQGLRLIYYSQIVNDFQKGDIAEGYSVSREKKESFPLTVTSAQKNPTAFYLCASSTRDTNYGYTFGSGTRLTVV.

This clone has a single count. The chain recombines TRBV4-1 with TRBJ1-1, with D possibly matching TRBD1 (5 bases). The CDR3 covers 15 residues. V was clipped by 3 bases and J by 6 bases, with 17 bases between them. CDR1 is MGHRA and CDR2 is YSYEKL in the germline V gene. In DNA, the CDR3 is TGCGCCAGCAGCCATGTCCCTGGGGCAGGGTCTGAAGCTTTCTTT. This encodes CASSHVPGAGSEAFF.

V is TRBV7-9 and J is TRBJ1-5, with D perhaps matching TRBD1 (6 bases). This CDR3 contains 16 residues. The germline V and J ends were trimmed by 0 bases and 2 bases, with 11 bases remaining between them. The V gene's germline CDR1 is SEHNR and CDR2 FQNEAQ (reference sequence). For the CDR3, the DNA is TGTGCCAGCAGCTTAGCTCAGGGGCCTGGCAATCAGCCCCAGCATTTT. As protein: CASSLAQGPGNQPQHF.

For the CDR3, the DNA is TGTGCCAGCAGCTTTGGACAGGGACATGGCTACACCTTC. It is translated as CASSFGQGHGYTF. The V call is TRBV12-3 or TRBV12-4, the J call TRBJ1-2; TRBD1 matches 8 bases. V trimming: 6 bases; J trimming: 6 bases; junction bases outside the gene matches: 6. The CDR3 has 13 residues.

The rearrangement joins TRBV6-5 to TRBJ1-2, with TRBD1 matching 7 bases. The ends lost 6 bases at V and 2 bases at J; junction bases unmatched: 6. The CDR3 loop spans 14 amino acids. Germline CDR1 is MNHEY and CDR2 is SVGAGI. CDR3 region: CASSYGDSNYGYTF. Written as DNA, the CDR3 is TGTGCCAGCAGCTACGGGGACAGCAACTATGGCTACACCTTC.

The J gene is TRBJ1-4, the V gene TRBV19, with 9 bases identical to TRBD1. Germline assignment: CDR1 LNHDA and CDR2 SQIVND (reference sequence). This CDR3 region has 15 residues. V trimming: 3 bases; J trimming: 10 bases; junction bases outside the gene matches: 9. CDR3: CASSMLGQGLSKLFF. The DNA for the CDR3 is TGTGCCAGTAGTATGCTGGGACAGGGTCTGTCAAAACTGTTTTTT.

The gene calls are TRBV4-3 and TRBJ2-2, with 13 nucleotides matching TRBD2. The CDR3 is made up of 19 amino acids. V lost 4 bases, J lost 0 bases, and 8 bases stayed unmatched. Germline loops: CDR1 LGHNA, CDR2 YSLEER. The CDR3 DNA is TGCGCCAGCAGCCCCCGACTAGCGGGGGGCCCATCGAACACCGGGGAGCTGTTTTTT. Its protein product is CASSPRLAGGPSNTGELFF.

The V call is TRBV2, the J call TRBJ2-2; D remains ambiguous. Germline V gene lookup returns CDR1 SNHLY and CDR2 FYNNEI. This CDR3 spans 15 amino acids. V lost 6 bases to trimming and J lost 3 bases, with 14 bases between them. Here the CDR3 reads CASRRTNTYTGELFF. CDR3 DNA: TGTGCCAGCAGACGTACAAACACCTACACCGGGGAGCTGTTTTTT. Looking up the rest from reference TRBV2 and TRBJ2-2 gives the full variable domain: EPEVTQTPSHQVTQMGQEVILRCVPISNHLYFYWYRQILGQKVEFLVSFYNNEISEKSEIFDDQFSVERPDGSNFTLKIRSTKLEDSAMYFCASRRTNTYTGELFFGEGSRLTVL.

The gene calls are TRBV3-1 (or the pseudogene TRBV3-2) and TRBJ2-4; the D is unclear. In germline, CDR1 is LGHDT, CDR2 YNNKEL (reference sequence). Trimming left V 4 bases short and J 1 base short, with 8 bases between. The CDR3 is 14 residues long. CDR3 sequence reads: CASSRPGAKNIQYF. For the CDR3, the DNA is TGTGCCAGCAGCCGACCCGGGGCCAAAAACATTCAGTACTTC.

The chain employs TRBV29-1 and TRBJ1-1; 8 nucleotides align to TRBD1. CDR1 is SQVTM, CDR2 ANQGSEA, per germline. The CDR3 contains 13 residues. Losses at the gene ends were 6 bases for V and 7 bases for J; bases not matched to a gene: 10. This chain's CDR3 is CSVAAAQGVEAFF. The DNA of the CDR3 is TGCAGCGTCGCCGCTGCACAGGGGGTTGAAGCTTTCTTT. The whole variable domain, remainder taken from reference TRBV29-1 and TRBJ1-1, is SAVISQKPSRDICQRGTSLTIQCQVDSQVTMMFWYRQQPGQSLTLIATANQGSEATYESGFVIDKFPISRPNLTFSTLTVSNMSPEDSSIYLCSVAAAQGVEAFFGQGTRLTVV.

The gene calls are TRBV5-4 and TRBJ2-7; D gene unclear. Per germline, CDR1 SGHNT and CDR2 YYREEE (reference sequence). Trimming removed 6 bases at V and 3 bases at J, with 16 bases between. The CDR3 totals 14 residues. This CDR3 reads CASMRSENRYEQYF. DNA of the CDR3: TGTGCCAGCATGCGGAGCGAAAACCGCTACGAGCAGTACTTC.

The chain recombines TRBV5-1 with TRBJ2-2, with D tentatively TRBD2 (6 bases). V lost 0 bases and J 6 bases, leaving 12 bases between the germline ends. The CDR3 has 15 residues. Per germline, CDR1 SGHRS and CDR2 YFSETQ. CDR3 region: CASSLEPPGAGELFF. Written as DNA, the CDR3 is TGCGCCAGCAGCTTGGAACCCCCGGGAGCCGGGGAGCTGTTTTTT.

This clone was seen only once. The V and J genes are TRBV29-1 and TRBJ1-1; TRBD1 might be the D (5 bases). Deletions cut 3 bases from V and 11 bases from J, with 13 bases between. From germline, CDR1 is SQVTM and CDR2 ANQGSEA. This CDR3 comprises 11 residues. The CDR3 nucleotides read TGCAGCGTTGACTTCGGGGGATCGGCTTTCTTT. It codes for CSVDFGGSAFF. Full variable domain (rest looked up from reference TRBV29-1 and TRBJ1-1): SAVISQKPSRDICQRGTSLTIQCQVDSQVTMMFWYRQQPGQSLTLIATANQGSEATYESGFVIDKFPISRPNLTFSTLTVSNMSPEDSSIYLCSVDFGGSAFFGQGTRLTVV.

A remark on this clone: One end of the junction fails to match germline, which may point to a read error. V usage is TRBV30 and J usage is TRBJ1-5; D possibly corresponds to TRBD1 (6 bases). Germline CDR1 GTSNPN, CDR2 SVGIG (reference sequence). The CDR3 has 15 residues. The CDR3 loop is CAWSGQAFINPPQHF. CDR3 DNA: TGTGCCTGGAGTGGACAGGCTTTTATCAATCCGCCCCAGCATTTT.

The chain joins TRBV4-1 to TRBJ2-2, with D tentatively TRBD1 (6 bases). The CDR3 contains 16 residues. V was shortened by 4 bases and J by 5 bases, with 17 bases between the two germline ends. CDR1 is MGHRA, CDR2 YSYEKL, per germline. In DNA form, the CDR3 reads TGCGCCAGCAGCCGAGCTCCGGACAGACTTACCGGGGAGCTGTTTTTT. Encoded protein: CASSRAPDRLTGELFF.

The chain has TRBV7-2 and TRBJ2-5; 13 nucleotides align to TRBD2. Trimming removed 0 bases from V and 3 bases from J; junction bases left unmatched: 10. The V gene's germline CDR1 is SGHTA and CDR2 FQGNSA. CDR3 length equals 19 residues. The CDR3 DNA reads TGTGCCAGCAGCTTAGCCCCGGGACTAGCGGGGCCCTTCAAAGAGACCCAGTACTTC. Translating gives CASSLAPGLAGPFKETQYF.

The chain couples TRBV24-1 to TRBJ2-7; D may be TRBD1 (5 bases). This CDR3 comprises 13 residues. Germline CDR1 reads KGHDR; CDR2 reads SFDVKD. Trimming left V 3 bases short and J 6 bases short, with 11 bases between. The CDR3 DNA is TGTGCCACCAGTGATGGGGCAGGTCTCGAGCAGTACTTC. Translated: CATSDGAGLEQYF.

In this sample, this clone turned up a few times. V is TRBV28 and J is TRBJ2-7, with 7 bases that match TRBD2. CDR1 is MDHEN, CDR2 SYDVKM, per germline. The CDR3 is made up of 15 amino acids. Germline trimming cut 2 bases from V and 4 bases from J; bases unmatched to any gene: 8. CDR3 loop: CASSLGGVGAYEQYF. Here the CDR3 DNA reads TGTGCCAGCAGTTTAGGGGGGGTAGGGGCATACGAGCAGTACTTC.

The rearrangement uses TRBV18 and TRBJ1-5; a weak D match, TRBD1 (6 bases). Trimming cost V 3 bases and J 2 bases, with 14 bases left between them. In germline, CDR1 is KGHSH, CDR2 LQKENI. CDR3 length equals 16 residues. The CDR3 reads CASSPRGVGGNQPQHF. CDR3 in DNA: TGTGCCAGCTCACCCAGGGGAGTCGGGGGCAATCAGCCCCAGCATTTT. The variable domain in full, with the rest retrieved from reference TRBV18 and TRBJ1-5, is NAGVMQNPRHLVRRRGQEARLRCSPMKGHSHVYWYRQLPEEGLKFMVYLQKENIIDESGMPKERFSAEFPKEGPSILRIQQVVRGDSAAYFCASSPRGVGGNQPQHFGDGTRLSIL.

The J gene is TRBJ1-5, the V gene TRBV20-1; maybe TRBD1 (6 bases). Trimming left V 3 bases short and J 5 bases short, with 17 bases between. This CDR3 spans 15 amino acids. Per the germline V gene, CDR1 is DFQATT and CDR2 is SNEGSKA (reference sequence). In nucleotides, the CDR3 is TGCAGTGCTAGTGGCACACAGGGTCCCTATCAGCCCCAGCATTTT. It codes for CSASGTQGPYQPQHF.

This chain uses TRBV19 with TRBJ2-1; 7 bases align to TRBD2. Germline CDR1 is LNHDA and CDR2 is SQIVND (reference sequence). CDR3 length: 17 amino acids. V shed 5 bases, J shed 4 bases, and the junction held 14 bases outside the gene matches. The CDR3 region has the DNA TGTGCCAGTAGTCTCGCGCTAGCGGCCCGAAGGTACAATGAGCAGTTCTTC. Translation gives CASSLALAARRYNEQFF.

The chain uses TRBV4-3 and TRBJ1-6; 8 bases are a match to TRBD1. From germline, CDR1 is LGHNA and CDR2 YSLEER. The CDR3 contains 14 residues. V lost 1 base to trimming and J lost 11 bases; unmatched junction nucleotides: 4. The CDR3 coding sequence is TGCGCCAGCAGCCAAGTGGACAGGGAGCCACCCCTCCACTTT. Residues: CASSQVDREPPLHF.

The chain recombines TRBV9 with TRBJ2-5; 7 bases agree with TRBD1. The CDR3 length is 16 residues. Germline V gene data show CDR1 as SGDLS and CDR2 as YYNGEE. V dropped 4 bases and J dropped 5; count of bases not matched to a gene: 14. CDR3 coding DNA: TGTGCCAGCAGCATAAAGACAGGGACGGGCTCGGAGACCCAGTACTTC. Translation: CASSIKTGTGSETQYF. Full variable domain (missing parts from reference TRBV9 and TRBJ2-5): DSGVTQTPKHLITATGQRVTLRCSPRSGDLSVYWYQQSLDQGLQFLIQYYNGEERAKGNILERFSAQQFPDLHSELNLSSLELGDSALYFCASSIKTGTGSETQYFGPGTRLLVL.

The rearrangement uses TRBV9 and TRBJ2-7; tentative D call: TRBD1 (6 bases). The germline V and J ends were trimmed by 4 bases and 3 bases, with 14 bases remaining between them. CDR3 length equals 14 residues. The germline V gene has CDR1 SGDLS and CDR2 YYNGEE. In DNA form, the CDR3 reads TGTGCCAGCAGCCCCAGGACAGACCTCTACGAGCAGTACTTC. It is translated as CASSPRTDLYEQYF.

V gene TRBV5-8 combines with J gene TRBJ2-1, with 9 bases lining up with TRBD2. CDR3 length: 15 residues. Germline V CDR1 and CDR2: SGHTS, YDEGEE. With 0 bases clipped from V and 5 bases from J, the junction kept 3 bases outside the gene matches. The CDR3 nucleotides are TGTGCCAGCAGCTTGGGACTAGCGGAACACAATGAGCAGTTCTTC. Protein product: CASSLGLAEHNEQFF.

This chain links TRBV7-9 with TRBJ2-7, with TRBD1 as a possible D gene (6 bases). The CDR3 has 16 amino acids. The V and J ends lost 5 bases and 1 base respectively, with 18 bases between them. CDR1 is SEHNR, CDR2 FQNEAQ, per germline (reference sequence). The CDR3 reads CASSQGQGQSSYEQYF. The DNA of the CDR3 is TGTGCCAGCAGCCAAGGCCAGGGGCAAAGTTCCTACGAGCAGTACTTC.